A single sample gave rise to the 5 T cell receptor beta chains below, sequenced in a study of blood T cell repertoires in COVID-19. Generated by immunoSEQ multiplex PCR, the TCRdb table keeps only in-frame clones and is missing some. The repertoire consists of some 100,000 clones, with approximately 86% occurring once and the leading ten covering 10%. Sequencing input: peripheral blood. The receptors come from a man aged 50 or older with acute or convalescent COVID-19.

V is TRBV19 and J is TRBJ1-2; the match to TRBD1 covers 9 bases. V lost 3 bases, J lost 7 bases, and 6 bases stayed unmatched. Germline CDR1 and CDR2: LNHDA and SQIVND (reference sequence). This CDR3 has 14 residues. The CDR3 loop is CASSIGDRVAGYTF. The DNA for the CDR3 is TGTGCCAGTAGTATCGGGGACAGGGTGGCTGGCTACACCTTC. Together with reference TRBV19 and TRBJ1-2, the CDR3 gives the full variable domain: DGGITQSPKYLFRKEGQNVTLSCEQNLNHDAMYWYRQDPGQGLRLIYYSQIVNDFQKGDIAEGYSVSREKKESFPLTVTSAQKNPTAFYLCASSIGDRVAGYTFGSGTRLTVV.

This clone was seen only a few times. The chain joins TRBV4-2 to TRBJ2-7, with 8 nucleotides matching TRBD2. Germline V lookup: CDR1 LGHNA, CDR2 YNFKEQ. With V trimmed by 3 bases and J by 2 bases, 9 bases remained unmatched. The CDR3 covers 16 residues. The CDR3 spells CASSHWAGGNTYEQYF. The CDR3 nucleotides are TGTGCCAGCAGCCACTGGGCGGGAGGTAACACCTACGAGCAGTACTTC.

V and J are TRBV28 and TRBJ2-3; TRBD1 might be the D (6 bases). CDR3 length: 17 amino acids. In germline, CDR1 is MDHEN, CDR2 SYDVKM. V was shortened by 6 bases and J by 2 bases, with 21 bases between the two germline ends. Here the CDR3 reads CASRPNRVLGFTDTQYF. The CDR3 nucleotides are TGTGCCAGCAGGCCCAACAGGGTTCTTGGGTTCACAGATACGCAGTATTTT.

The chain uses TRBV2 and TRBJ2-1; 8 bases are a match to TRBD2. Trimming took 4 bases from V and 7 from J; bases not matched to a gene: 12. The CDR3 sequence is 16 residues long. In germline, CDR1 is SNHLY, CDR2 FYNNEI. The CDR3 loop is CASSARTGTRGNEQFF. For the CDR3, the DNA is TGTGCCAGCAGTGCCCGTACAGGGACTAGAGGGAATGAGCAGTTCTTC.

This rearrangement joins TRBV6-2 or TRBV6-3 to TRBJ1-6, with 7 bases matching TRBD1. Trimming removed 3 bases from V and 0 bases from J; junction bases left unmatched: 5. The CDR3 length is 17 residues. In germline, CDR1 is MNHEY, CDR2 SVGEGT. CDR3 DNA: TGTGCCAGCAGTTATGGGACAGACATCTCCTATAATTCACCCCTCCACTTT. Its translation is CASSYGTDISYNSPLHF.